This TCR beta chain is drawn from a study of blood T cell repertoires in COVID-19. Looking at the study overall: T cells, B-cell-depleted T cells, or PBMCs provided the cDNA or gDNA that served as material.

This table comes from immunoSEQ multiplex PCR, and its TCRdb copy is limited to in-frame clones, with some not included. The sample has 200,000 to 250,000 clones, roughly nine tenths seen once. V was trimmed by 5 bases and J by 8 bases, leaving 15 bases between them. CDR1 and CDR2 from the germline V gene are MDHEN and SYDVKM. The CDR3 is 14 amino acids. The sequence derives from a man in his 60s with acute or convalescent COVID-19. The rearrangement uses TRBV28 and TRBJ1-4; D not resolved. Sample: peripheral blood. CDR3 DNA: TGTGCCAGCAGTCCGCCCCAGACACCCGAAAAACTGTTTTTT. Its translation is CASSPPQTPEKLFF.